Included here is one T cell receptor (beta chain) sequence, with context. Patients aged 18 to 65 with hyperthyroidism were newly diagnosed, with duration under 2 months. The germline V gene encodes CDR1 MNHEY and CDR2 SVGEGT. Trimming cost V 6 bases and J 3 bases; bases outside gene matches: 9. The CDR3 consists of 15 residues. The TCR beta CDR3 regions underwent amplification using RNA transcripts as the source. During a first-round RT-PCR of the TCR CDR3, the HTBI primer set was used. TCRdb reprocessed the multiplex PCR reads with MiXCR, giving one entry per CDR3 protein. The data hold roughly 290,000 distinct CDR3 sequences, with less than 15% observed a single time. The source of the sample is a study of T cells in Graves' hyperthyroidism and ophthalmopathy.

The sequence was collected from a woman aged 25 to 39 with Graves' hyperthyroidism that later progressed to Graves' ophthalmopathy. The chain recombines TRBV6-2 or TRBV6-3 with TRBJ2-5, with 8 bases lining up with TRBD2. Sequenced: blood. In DNA, the CDR3 is TGTGCCAGCAGCGGGGGGGGTGCGGGAGAAGAGACCCAGTACTTC. Its translation is CASSGGGAGEETQYF.